This T cell receptor beta chain derives from a study of graft-versus-host responses after intestinal transplantation. Study as a whole: For two to three years after anti-thymocyte globulin induction, all recipients took tacrolimus and steroids. Study-wide results and caveats: GvH clone levels peaked in circulation, and this peak was associated with early post-transplant HvG declines. Some GvH clones were seen earlier in gut or blood, suggesting intestinal origin.

To note about this clone: Antigen: not known.

Losses at the gene ends were 6 bases for V and 2 bases for J; bases not matched to a gene: 4. CDR3 length: 14 residues. Germline V gene lookup returns CDR1 KGHSH and CDR2 LQKENI. Clones were sequenced by immunoSEQ multiplex PCR, and TCRdb holds only the in-frame ones, with some missing. The data contain about 59,000 clones, almost 95% of them singletons. The source of this sequence is a human donor who was the organ donor for an intestinal transplant. The V call is TRBV18, the J call TRBJ1-2; 9 bases are shared with TRBD1. Sequenced here: unstimulated CD4+ T cells sorted from spleen or lymph node cells, sampled before transplant. The CDR3 DNA reads TGTGCCAGCTCTGGGGACAGGGTGAACTATGGCTACACCTTC. Its translation: CASSGDRVNYGYTF.